The 29 T cell receptor beta chains below all came from one sample that was sequenced in a study of T-cell reconstitution after alpha-beta-depleted transplantation in children. It was with unique molecular identifiers that the TCRbeta library was prepared. TCRdb ran MiXCR on the PCR reads and lists one entry per CDR3 protein. This sample carries 130,000 or so distinct CDR3 sequences, approximately 8.7% of them seen once, and the ten largest clones take 24%. The sequencing used PBMCs, mostly from graft donor cells, collected 180 days after TCRalphabeta/CD19-depleted stem cell transplant. The receptors originated from a girl under three years old who had a stem cell transplant for combined immunodeficiency, so the T cells may come from the graft donor.

This clonotype was counted a few times. This sequence joins TRBV12-3 or TRBV12-4 and TRBJ2-5; 7 bases agree with TRBD2. After removal of 5 bases from V and 5 bases from J, the junction contained 8 bases not matched to a gene. CDR3 size: 14 residues. The CDR3 DNA sequence: TGTGCCAGCAGTAACGGGGGGAGAGGGGAGACCCAGTACTTC. Protein product: CASSNGGRGETQYF.

V is TRBV6-2 or TRBV6-3 and J is TRBJ2-7; the D is unclear. In germline, CDR1 is MNHEY, CDR2 SVGEGT. The CDR3 loop spans 15 amino acids. V was cut by 2 bases and J by 3 bases, with 14 bases left in between. The CDR3 loop is CASSYGNSSGYEQYF. CDR3 coding DNA: TGTGCCAGCAGTTACGGCAATAGCTCTGGCTACGAGCAGTACTTC.

V is TRBV20-1 and J is TRBJ2-7; no definite D call. The CDR3 runs 12 residues. The germline V gene has CDR1 DFQATT and CDR2 SNEGSKA (reference sequence). Between the trimmed V and J ends, which lost 4 bases and 4 bases, there was a span of 11 bases. The CDR3 DNA follows: TGCAGTGCTAAGTACGCCCCTTACGAGCAGTACTTC. Its protein is CSAKYAPYEQYF.

In its sample, this clonotype was seen a few times. The chain joins TRBV29-1 to TRBJ2-7, with D tentatively TRBD1 (5 bases). Between the trimmed V and J ends, which lost 6 bases and 2 bases, there was a span of 17 bases. This CDR3 is built from 14 residues. Germline CDR1 and CDR2: SQVTM and ANQGSEA. The CDR3 here is CSVTAFGGPYEQYF. The CDR3 DNA reads TGCAGCGTGACAGCCTTCGGCGGTCCCTACGAGCAGTACTTC.

This clonotype was recorded at least ten times. The chain has TRBV7-8 and TRBJ2-7, with unresolved D. CDR1 SGHVS and CDR2 FQNEAQ come from the germline V gene. The CDR3 is 15 amino acids. V was shortened by 3 bases and J by 6 bases, with 18 bases between the two germline ends. The CDR3, as DNA: TGTGCCAGCAGCTTGAACGCGAACCCACTCGCCGAGCAGTACTTC. Translating gives CASSLNANPLAEQYF.

This clonotype was seen a handful of times. The V call is TRBV20-1, the J call TRBJ2-5; a weak D match, TRBD1 (6 bases). The V end lost 3 bases, the J end lost 4 bases, and 12 bases lay between the germline ends. Per germline, CDR1 DFQATT and CDR2 SNEGSKA (reference sequence). This CDR3 is built from 13 residues. CDR3 protein: CSASGQLLETQYF. The CDR3 DNA sequence: TGCAGTGCTAGTGGACAGCTCTTAGAGACCCAGTACTTC.

This clonotype was observed at least ten times. The CDR3, as DNA: TGTGCCAGCAGCTTCCAGGCCCCAAGGAACGAGCAGTACTTC. It yields the protein CASSFQAPRNEQYF. The chain joins TRBV5-5 to TRBJ2-7, with no clear D. CDR1 is SGHKS and CDR2 is YYEKEE in the germline V gene (reference sequence). There are 14 residues in the CDR3. V lost 2 bases, J lost 5 bases, and 14 bases lay in between.

The chain has TRBV6-1 and TRBJ1-2; D possibly corresponds to TRBD1 (6 bases). The CDR3 runs to 14 residues. CDR1 and CDR2 from the germline V gene are MNHNS and SASEGT. V was cut by 5 bases and J by 2 bases, with 12 bases left in between. CDR3 coding DNA: TGTGCCAGCAGTCCCCAGGGGCCGAACTATGGCTACACCTTC. Amino acids: CASSPQGPNYGYTF.

The CDR3 spells CASTETPNYGYTF. CDR3 DNA: TGTGCCAGCACCGAAACACCGAACTATGGCTACACCTTC. The V call is TRBV12-3 or TRBV12-4, the J call TRBJ1-2; no clear D gene. This CDR3 is built from 13 residues. V was trimmed by 7 bases and J by 2 bases, leaving 11 bases between them.

This clonotype was recorded a few times. CDR3 in DNA: TGCAGCGTTGTAAGGGTCTACAATGAGCAGTTCTTC. Translation: CSVVRVYNEQFF. The chain recombines TRBV29-1 with TRBJ2-1; unclear D gene. Trimming removed 4 bases at V and 3 bases at J, with 7 bases between. The CDR3 runs to 12 residues. Germline CDR1 is SQVTM and CDR2 is ANQGSEA.

The V call is TRBV19, the J call TRBJ2-7, with 10 bases that match TRBD1. J was trimmed by 2 bases and V by 7 bases; bases with no gene match: 5. The germline V gene encodes CDR1 LNHDA and CDR2 SQIVND (reference sequence). The CDR3 covers 14 residues. In DNA, the CDR3 is TGTGCCAGTACCGGGACAGGGGAGGCCTACGAGCAGTACTTC. This encodes CASTGTGEAYEQYF.

The CDR3 DNA is TGCAGTGCTAGAGACTGGTACGAGCAGTACTTC. This sequence encodes CSARDWYEQYF. The rearrangement links TRBV20-1 to TRBJ2-7, with D unresolved. Between the trimmed V and J ends, which lost 0 bases and 4 bases, there was a span of 4 bases. The CDR3 has 11 residues. Germline assignment: CDR1 DFQATT and CDR2 SNEGSKA (reference sequence).

This clonotype was observed a few times. V is TRBV10-3 and J is TRBJ2-1; D gene uncertain. Deletions cut 7 bases from V and 0 bases from J, with 10 bases between. The CDR3 length is 14 residues. Germline CDR1 and CDR2: ENHRY and SYGVKD. CDR3 nucleotide sequence: TGTGCCATCAAAAGGACGAGCTCCTACAATGAGCAGTTCTTC. Its translation is CAIKRTSSYNEQFF.

This chain uses TRBV24-1 with TRBJ2-1; D is possibly TRBD2 (5 bases). This CDR3 contains 18 residues. Germline V gene lookup returns CDR1 KGHDR and CDR2 SFDVKD. V lost 3 bases, J lost 3 bases, and 20 bases lay in between. CDR3 DNA sequence: TGTGCCACCAGTGATGCTCGGTTGGGAGATATAATCTACAATGAGCAGTTCTTC. Amino acid sequence: CATSDARLGDIIYNEQFF.

This clonotype came up a few times. V and J are TRBV20-1 and TRBJ2-1; D is unresolved. Germline V gene data show CDR1 as DFQATT and CDR2 as SNEGSKA (reference sequence). This CDR3 comprises 12 residues. The germline V and J ends were trimmed by 3 bases and 7 bases, with 10 bases remaining between them. CDR3 region: CSASRLNNEQFF. As DNA, the CDR3 is TGCAGTGCTAGTCGGCTTAATAATGAGCAGTTCTTC.

There are a few counts of this clonotype. The chain has TRBV5-1 and TRBJ2-7; the D call may be TRBD1 or TRBD2 (5 bases each). This CDR3 spans 13 amino acids. Germline CDR1 is SGHRS and CDR2 is YFSETQ. The germline V and J ends were trimmed by 4 bases and 2 bases, with 10 bases remaining between them. CDR3 DNA sequence: TGCGCCAGCAGCATGGGGGAGCCCTACGAGCAGTACTTC. Translation: CASSMGEPYEQYF.

J is TRBJ2-2 and V is TRBV5-1; possible D gene TRBD1, 5 bases. The V gene lost 1 base and the J gene lost 4 bases, with 20 bases spanning the gap. The CDR3 length is 18 residues. Germline assignment: CDR1 SGHRS and CDR2 YFSETQ. Written as DNA, the CDR3 is TGCGCCAGCAGCTTGACCGTGCAGGGAACCGCGAGCACCGGGGAGCTGTTTTTT. Translating gives CASSLTVQGTASTGELFF. Combining the CDR3 with reference TRBV5-1 and TRBJ2-2 gives the whole variable domain KAGVTQTPRYLIKTRGQQVTLSCSPISGHRSVSWYQQTPGQGLQFLFEYFSETQRNKGNFPGRFSGRQFSNSRSEMNVSTLELGDSALYLCASSLTVQGTASTGELFFGEGSRLTVL.

The V and J genes are TRBV20-1 and TRBJ2-7; 8 nucleotides match TRBD2. V shed 0 bases, J shed 2 bases, and the junction held 9 bases outside the gene matches. From germline, CDR1 is DFQATT and CDR2 SNEGSKA (reference sequence). There are 16 residues in the CDR3. The CDR3 coding sequence is TGCAGTGCTAGAGATAGGACAAGCGGGGGCACCTACGAGCAGTACTTC. Translating it yields CSARDRTSGGTYEQYF.

This clonotype was counted a few times. The chain employs TRBV5-1 and TRBJ2-6, with D possibly matching TRBD2 (5 bases). CDR3 length equals 17 residues. CDR1 SGHRS and CDR2 YFSETQ come from the germline V gene. V lost 3 bases to trimming and J lost 3 bases, with 16 bases between them. CDR3 nucleotide sequence: TGCGCCAGCAGCTGGGCGGGCATCCTCGGTGGGGCCAACGTCCTGACTTTC. This codes for CASSWAGILGGANVLTF.

This clonotype was detected a few times. In nucleotides, the CDR3 is TGTGCCAGCACCCCAGTAAACGGCGGCTACACCTTC. Protein product: CASTPVNGGYTF. This chain joins TRBV7-2 and TRBJ1-2; D is unresolved. The germline V and J ends were trimmed by 7 bases and 8 bases, with 14 bases remaining between them. The CDR3 spans 12 residues. Germline assignment: CDR1 SGHTA and CDR2 FQGNSA.

Here the CDR3 reads CAISEFLAPGQQETQYF. The DNA of the CDR3 is TGTGCCATCAGTGAGTTCCTCGCCCCAGGACAGCAAGAGACCCAGTACTTC. The chain links TRBV10-3 to TRBJ2-5; maybe TRBD1 (6 bases). The length of the CDR3 is 17 residues. Trimming pared 1 base from V and 2 bases from J, leaving 17 bases between. From germline, CDR1 is ENHRY and CDR2 SYGVKD.

This clonotype turned up a few times. CDR3 residues: CAISSSGPLVGTDTQYF. CDR3 DNA: TGTGCCATCAGTTCCAGCGGGCCCCTTGTTGGAACAGATACGCAGTATTTT. This chain connects TRBV10-3 to TRBJ2-3; tentative D call: TRBD2 (6 bases). Between the trimmed V and J ends, which lost 5 bases and 3 bases, there was a span of 21 bases. Germline V gene data show CDR1 as ENHRY and CDR2 as SYGVKD. The CDR3 sequence is 17 residues long.

A few counts support this clonotype. The chain carries TRBV12-3 or TRBV12-4 and TRBJ2-2; D ambiguous. Trimming left V 3 bases short and J 4 bases short, with 12 bases between. The CDR3 covers 15 residues. The CDR3 region is CASSLTYSSTGELFF. DNA for the CDR3: TGTGCCAGCAGTTTGACATACAGTTCCACCGGGGAGCTGTTTTTT.

This clonotype was picked up a small number of times. The chain has TRBV7-2 and TRBJ2-2; TRBD2 matches at 8 bases. Trimming at V came to 2 bases and at J to 1 base, leaving 21 bases not matched to a gene. From germline, CDR1 is SGHTA and CDR2 FQGNSA. This CDR3 has 22 amino acids. The CDR3 nucleotides read TGTGCCAGCAGCTTACACCACACCTCTTTAGTGGGGCTAGCGGGGAACACCGGGGAGCTGTTTTTT. Protein: CASSLHHTSLVGLAGNTGELFF.

The chain recombines TRBV7-3 with TRBJ2-5, with D hard to call. The CDR3 runs to 13 residues. Germline-derived CDR1 and CDR2 are SGHTA and FQGTGA. Trimming shortened V by 5 bases and J by 5 bases, and 12 bases separated the two germline ends. The CDR3: CASSRRAGETQYF. CDR3 nucleotides: TGTGCCAGCAGCCGTAGGGCCGGGGAGACCCAGTACTTC.

This clonotype was seen ten or more times. The rearrangement uses TRBV20-1 and TRBJ1-5; D is uncertain. There are 15 residues in the CDR3. Germline V gene sequence: CDR1 DFQATT, CDR2 SNEGSKA (reference sequence). Trimming shortened V by 0 bases and J by 5 bases, and 14 bases separated the two germline ends. CDR3 protein: CSAREGKGIHQPQHF. CDR3 in DNA: TGCAGTGCTAGAGAAGGGAAAGGGATTCATCAGCCCCAGCATTTT.

This clonotype has only a few counts. The chain combines TRBV20-1 with TRBJ1-4, with 7 bases that match TRBD1. There are 14 residues in the CDR3. V was clipped by 1 base and J by 5 bases; unmatched bases: 4. Germline CDR1 reads DFQATT; CDR2 reads SNEGSKA (reference sequence). The CDR3 sequence: CSARGRDSNEKLFF. CDR3 coding DNA: TGCAGTGCTAGAGGGAGGGACAGCAATGAAAAACTGTTTTTT.

This clonotype has just a few counts. The chain combines TRBV5-5 with TRBJ2-7; TRBD2 matches at 9 bases. There are 15 residues in the CDR3. The germline gives CDR1 SGHKS, CDR2 YYEKEE (reference sequence). Unmatched junction bases numbered 3, after V lost 0 bases and J lost 2 bases. The CDR3 bases are TGTGCCAGCAGCTTGGTACCTAGCGGGACCTACGAGCAGTACTTC. The encoded protein is CASSLVPSGTYEQYF.

This clonotype has a handful of counts. The chain employs TRBV5-1 and TRBJ2-1, with no clear D. The CDR3 is 12 amino acids. Germline V gene lookup returns CDR1 SGHRS and CDR2 YFSETQ. Deletions cut 4 bases from V and 4 bases from J, with 6 bases between. The CDR3 loop is CASSVHYNEQFF. The CDR3, as DNA: TGCGCCAGCAGCGTCCATTACAATGAGCAGTTCTTC.